This paragraph reports one T cell receptor beta chain. What it binds is not known. The read ends 3 residues before the CDR3 terminus; that terminus is restored from the germline J gene. Per the germline V gene, CDR1 is KGHSH and CDR2 is LQKENI. The CDR3 totals 15 residues. V was pared by 2 bases and J by 4 bases, with 6 bases of the junction left unmatched. The sample originates from a study of Tregs in tolerant kidney transplant recipients. Study information: The nonmyeloablative bone marrow transplants came from related graft donors, with transient mixed chimerism.

Findings and limits, study-wide: Few patients were studied, so findings need validation in larger groups. Biological reproducibility was not directly addressed, but technical replication error appeared minimal.

The repertoire was sequenced with immunoSEQ multiplex PCR; TCRdb's copy has only in-frame clones and lacks some. The sample data list about 48,000 clones. This material consisted of CD4+ T cells from blood, taken before the transplant. The chain is built from TRBV18 and TRBJ2-3; 7 nucleotides agree with TRBD2. The sequence derives from a human donor who received a combined kidney and bone marrow transplant. The CDR3 DNA, read in part, is TGTGCCAGCTCACCATCGCGGGAGCCCCCAGATACG. It codes for CASSPSREPPDT. The whole CDR3 protein is CASSPSREPPDTQYF.